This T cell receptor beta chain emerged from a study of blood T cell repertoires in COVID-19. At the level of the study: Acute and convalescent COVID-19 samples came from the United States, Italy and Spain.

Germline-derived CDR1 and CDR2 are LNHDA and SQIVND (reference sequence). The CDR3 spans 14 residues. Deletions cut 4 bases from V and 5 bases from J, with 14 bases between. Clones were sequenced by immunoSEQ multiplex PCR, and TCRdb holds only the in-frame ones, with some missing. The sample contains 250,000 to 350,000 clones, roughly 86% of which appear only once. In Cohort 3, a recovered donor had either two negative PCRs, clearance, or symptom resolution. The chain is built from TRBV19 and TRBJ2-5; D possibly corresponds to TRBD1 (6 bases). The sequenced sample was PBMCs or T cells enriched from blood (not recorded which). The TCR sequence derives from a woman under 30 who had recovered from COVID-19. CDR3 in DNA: TGTGCCAGTAGTACGAAGTATAGGGGGGAGACCCAGTACTTC. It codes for CASSTKYRGETQYF.